A selection of T cell receptor beta chains follows, all from one sample in a study of control samples from healthy donors and cancer patients. Produced via immunoSEQ multiplex PCR; TCRdb's table is partial and in-frame only. The sample holds 150,000 to 200,000 clones, 90% to 95% seen once. Sequenced input: blood. The receptors come from a woman aged 35 to 49 in good health. Each CDR3 is given with its conserved first and last residue. The D gene is left open where the match is weak. Expanded clones are given a class, and other clones once, few, many or no size at all.

abundance,v_gene,d_gene,j_gene,CDR3nt,CDR3aa
once,TRBV5-1,TRBD1,TRBJ2-1,TGCGCCAGCAGCCAGAGACAGGGTACCTACAATGAGCAGTTCTTC,CASSQRQGTYNEQFF
NA,TRBV7-9,NA,TRBJ1-4,TGTGCCAGCAGCTTATGGGGAATTGCGGATGAAAAACTGTTTTTT,CASSLWGIADEKLFF
NA,TRBV12-3/TRBV12-4,NA,TRBJ1-1,TGTGCCAGCAGTTTGGAATGGGGGACTGAAGCTTTCTTT,CASSLEWGTEAFF
NA,TRBV29-1,TRBD1,TRBJ1-2,TGCAGCGTTGACCCCGGGACAGCTAACTATGGCTACACCTTC,CSVDPGTANYGYTF
NA,TRBV15,NA,TRBJ1-3,TGTGCCACCAGCATGGAGGCAAGCTCTGGAAACACCATATATTTT,CATSMEASSGNTIYF
NA,TRBV5-1,NA,TRBJ2-5,TGCGCCAGCAGCTTGGGTCTAAGAGAGACCCAGTACTTC,CASSLGLRETQYF
NA,TRBV19,TRBD2,TRBJ2-7,TGTGCCAGTAGTACCCGGGGGGGCAGGGCTTACGAGCAGTACTTC,CASSTRGGRAYEQYF
NA,TRBV27,TRBD1,TRBJ1-6,TGTGCCAGCAGTTATGGACAGGGGAGTTCACCCCTCCACTTT,CASSYGQGSSPLHF
NA,TRBV10-3,NA,TRBJ1-1,TGTGCCACGGAGGGAGGGCTGAACACTGAAGCTTTCTTT,CATEGGLNTEAFF
NA,TRBV25-1,NA,TRBJ1-6,TGTGCCAGCAGTGAATCCGCGCGGAATAATTCACCCCTCCACTTT,CASSESARNNSPLHF
NA,TRBV6-5,TRBD1,TRBJ1-2,TGTGCCAGCAGAGGGACAGGATGGGGCTACACCTTC,CASRGTGWGYTF
NA,TRBV4-3,NA,TRBJ1-2,TGCGCCAGCAGCCAAGATCTGGCAGGGAAATTGAATAACTATGGCTACACCTTC,CASSQDLAGKLNNYGYTF
NA,TRBV7-6,NA,TRBJ2-3,TGTGCCAGCAGCTCCCGGACAGGGAGGGCAGATACGCAGTATTTT,CASSSRTGRADTQYF
NA,TRBV5-6,NA,TRBJ1-2,TGTGCCAGCAGCCCTCGGGACACCCACCTGTATGGCTACACCTTC,CASSPRDTHLYGYTF
NA,TRBV5-1,TRBD2,TRBJ2-1,TGCGCCAGCACAGTCGGTGGCCTAGCGGGTTACAATGAGCAGTTCTTC,CASTVGGLAGYNEQFF
NA,TRBV19,TRBD1,TRBJ2-2,TGTGCCAGTAGTGCTCCGGGACAGGGTTTTTCCGGGGAGCTGTTTTTT,CASSAPGQGFSGELFF
NA,TRBV27,TRBD1,TRBJ2-3,TGTGCCAGCACTATAACAGGGGGCGTCACAGATACGCAGTATTTT,CASTITGGVTDTQYF
NA,TRBV2,NA,TRBJ1-1,TGTGCCAGCAGTGCGTTAGGAAATATGAACACTGAAGCTTTCTTT,CASSALGNMNTEAFF
once,TRBV20-1,NA,TRBJ2-1,TGCAGTGCTTCTCCGGGCAATGAGCAGTTCTTC,CSASPGNEQFF
NA,TRBV19,TRBD1,TRBJ1-5,TGTGCCAGTAGCCAGACAGGGAATCAGCCCCAGCATTTT,CASSQTGNQPQHF
NA,TRBV11-2,NA,TRBJ1-2,TGTGCCAGCAGCCCCGACAGCGGGGGCTACACCTTC,CASSPDSGGYTF
NA,TRBV12-5,TRBD1,TRBJ1-5,TGTGCTAGTGGTTTGGATAAAGGGACAGGGGGTCAGCCCCAGCATTTT,CASGLDKGTGGQPQHF
NA,TRBV7-2,TRBD1,TRBJ2-7,TGTGCCAGCAGCTTTTCAGGGGGTTTTACCGAGCAGTACTTC,CASSFSGGFTEQYF
NA,TRBV9,TRBD1,TRBJ2-5,TGTGCCAGCAGCCTAACAGGGGGCCAAGAGACCCAGTACTTC,CASSLTGGQETQYF
NA,TRBV11-2,NA,TRBJ2-5,TGTGCCAGCAGCGTGAGAGAAGAGACCCAGTACTTC,CASSVREETQYF
NA,TRBV5-4,NA,TRBJ1-4,TGTGCCAGCAGCTTGGGACCGTGGCAGACTAATGAAAAACTGTTTTTT,CASSLGPWQTNEKLFF
NA,TRBV11-3,TRBD2,TRBJ2-2,TGTGCCAGCAGCTTAGGGGCGGGAGTATATGCCGGGGAGCTGTTTTTT,CASSLGAGVYAGELFF